The entry below gives a single TCR beta chain sequence along with its context. The target antigen is unknown. The sample originates from a study of T-cell reconstitution after alpha-beta-depleted transplantation in children. The TCRbeta library incorporated unique molecular identifiers. TCRdb reanalysed the PCR reads using MiXCR and keeps one entry per CDR3 protein. The table records approximately 89,000 distinct CDR3 sequences, around 15% of them present only once. Overall study results and limits: Alpha-beta T cells about two months after transplant reportedly derived from several hundred expanded graft clones. T-cell numbers and diversity one year post-transplant derived largely from freshly generated T cells.

The CDR3 has 9 amino acids. Per the germline V gene, CDR1 is SQVTM and CDR2 is ANQGSEA. V shed 3 bases and J shed 8 bases, with 2 bases lying between them. The sample was PBMCs, mostly from graft donor cells, taken 180 days after TCRalphabeta/CD19-depleted stem cell transplant. The V and J genes are TRBV29-1 and TRBJ2-1; D is ambiguous. This sequence originates from a male patient under 10 years old who had a stem cell transplant for acute lymphoblastic leukemia, so the T cells may come from the graft donor. The CDR3 DNA reads TGCAGCGTTGATCATGAGCAGTTCTTC. As protein: CSVDHEQFF.